The 7 T cell receptor beta chains reported below all come from one sample, sequenced in a study of neoadjuvant anti-PD-1 for oral cavity cancer (dated by TCRdb to the early 2020s). This specimen's time point label, per the study, means: before neoadjuvant nivolumab. The library relied on the immunoSEQ multiplex PCR assay. TCRdb obtained this table from immuneACCESS and retained in-frame rearrangements with V and J assigned. These tables miss some clones; where compared with another copy, unresolved V genes account for less than half of the shortfall, and the remainder is unexplained. This sample gives about 6,700 clones in total; 55% to 75% of them show up just once. The biggest ten clones account for about 3% of the sample. Sample: PBMCs, taken before nivolumab (anti-PD-1) treatment. These receptors all stem from a person aged 35 to 85 with oral cavity squamous cell carcinoma.

V usage is TRBV5-6 and J usage is TRBJ2-7, with D uncertain. The germline V gene encodes CDR1 SGHDT and CDR2 YYEEEE. The germline V and J ends were trimmed by 2 bases and 3 bases, with 9 bases remaining between them. The length of the CDR3 is 13 residues. DNA of the CDR3: TGTGCCAGCAGCTTTGGGCACCTCTACGAGCAGTACTTC. Its protein is CASSFGHLYEQYF. Full variable domain (outside the CDR3, taken from reference TRBV5-6 and TRBJ2-7): DAGVTQSPTHLIKTRGQQVTLRCSPKSGHDTVSWYQQALGQGPQFIFQYYEEEERQRGNFPDRFSGHQFPNYSSELNVNALLLGDSALYLCASSFGHLYEQYFGPGTRLTVT.

The chain has TRBV7-2 and TRBJ2-7; D possibly corresponds to TRBD2 (7 bases). Trimming stripped 5 bases from V and 6 bases from J, with 17 bases between. The CDR3 runs to 14 residues. Germline V gene sequence: CDR1 SGHTA, CDR2 FQGNSA. CDR3 sequence: CASSPPGGLFEQYF. CDR3 sequence (DNA): TGTGCCAGCAGCCCCCCGGGGGGCTTATTCGAGCAGTACTTC.

The chain uses TRBV7-9 and TRBJ1-1; 8 bases are shared with TRBD1. This CDR3 has 16 amino acids. Germline CDR1 is SEHNR and CDR2 is FQNEAQ (reference sequence). V lost 5 bases, J lost 0 bases, and 8 bases stayed unmatched. This CDR3 is CASSHRTGPMNTEAFF. For the CDR3, the DNA is TGTGCCAGCAGCCACCGGACAGGGCCCATGAACACTGAAGCTTTCTTT.

This chain joins TRBV19 and TRBJ2-7; TRBD2 might be the D (6 bases). The CDR3 is 14 residues long. The V end lost 8 bases, the J end lost 0 bases, and 14 bases lay between the germline ends. Germline loops: CDR1 LNHDA, CDR2 SQIVND (reference sequence). CDR3 nucleotides: TGTGCCAGTTCAGGGAGGTTGAGCTCCTACGAGCAGTACTTC. Amino acid sequence: CASSGRLSSYEQYF.

V and J are TRBV9 and TRBJ2-3, with D tentatively TRBD2 (5 bases). Per the germline V gene, CDR1 is SGDLS and CDR2 is YYNGEE. CDR3 length equals 15 residues. V was cut by 0 bases and J by 6 bases, with 14 bases left in between. Here the CDR3 reads CASSVGGERSDTQYF. The CDR3 coding sequence is TGTGCCAGCAGCGTAGGGGGAGAGAGGTCCGATACGCAGTATTTT.

This clone was found once. V gene TRBV4-2 combines with J gene TRBJ2-2; 7 bases agree with TRBD2. Germline V gene lookup returns CDR1 LGHNA and CDR2 YNFKEQ. Trimming at V came to 0 bases and at J to 4 bases, leaving 8 bases not matched to a gene. The CDR3 is 17 residues long. The CDR3 DNA is TGTGCCAGCAGCCAAGATGAGGGGAGGGATGTCACCGGGGAGCTGTTTTTT. Its protein product is CASSQDEGRDVTGELFF.

The chain combines TRBV27 with TRBJ1-2; TRBD1 agrees at 9 bases. The J segment lost 6 bases and the V segment lost 0 bases, leaving 5 bases of the junction unmatched. This CDR3 is 15 amino acids long. The germline gives CDR1 MNHEY, CDR2 SMNVEV (reference sequence). The CDR3 DNA reads as TGTGCCAGCAGTTTATCCTGGACAGGGGTGAATGGCTACACCTTC. Residues: CASSLSWTGVNGYTF.